A selection of T cell receptor beta chains follows, all from one sample in a study of identical twins. Each CDR3 protein gets one entry after TCRdb re-called the 5' RACE reads with MiXCR. The sample lists roughly 250,000 distinct CDR3 sequences; 6% to 8% were seen once. These sequences were also reported in another study, on yellow fever vaccine responses in identical twins.

Sequenced sample: CD8+ T cells sorted from blood. The receptors stem from a woman aged 18-35 years in good health. CDR3s include the opening cysteine and the closing phenylalanine or tryptophan. D genes are given only for firm matches. Size is omitted from some rows. Given values are once, few, many or a class for expanded clones.

j_gene | v_gene | abundance | d_gene | CDR3aa | CDR3nt
TRBJ2-3 | TRBV7-8 | many | NA | CASSLEGLASDTQYF | TGTGCCAGCAGCTTAGAAGGTTTGGCTTCAGATACGCAGTATTTT
TRBJ2-3 | TRBV5-6 | NA | TRBD1 | CASSRTRDRSTDTQYF | TGTGCCAGCAGCAGGACCCGGGACAGAAGCACAGATACGCAGTATTTT
TRBJ2-3 | TRBV6-5 | NA | NA | CASSYSSDTDTQYF | TGTGCCAGCAGTTACTCCAGCGACACAGATACGCAGTATTTT
TRBJ1-1 | TRBV5-4 | few | NA | CASSGGRENTEAFF | TGTGCCAGCAGCGGGGGCAGGGAAAACACTGAAGCTTTCTTT
TRBJ2-1 | TRBV27 | few | NA | CASSLSGTEQFF | TGTGCCAGCAGTTTATCGGGGACAGAGCAGTTCTTC
TRBJ1-1 | TRBV27 | NA | NA | CASSPRRIDTEAFF | TGTGCCAGCAGTCCTCGACGGATAGACACTGAAGCTTTCTTT
TRBJ2-7 | TRBV28 | NA | TRBD2 | CASKWEGVYEQYF | TGTGCCAGCAAGTGGGAGGGTGTGTACGAGCAGTACTTC
TRBJ1-5 | TRBV28 | NA | NA | CASSRTTTENNQPQHF | TGTGCCAGCAGTCGCACTACCACAGAGAACAATCAGCCCCAGCATTTT
TRBJ1-6 | TRBV6-1 | few | TRBD1 | CASSEVWDRTSPLHF | TGTGCCAGCAGTGAAGTATGGGACAGGACTTCACCCCTCCACTTT
TRBJ1-1 | TRBV10-3 | many | NA | CAISESNVNTEAFF | TGTGCCATCAGTGAGTCGAACGTGAACACTGAAGCTTTCTTT
TRBJ2-5 | TRBV5-1 | many | NA | CASRSGDSSQETQYF | TGCGCCAGCAGGTCCGGGGACTCCTCACAAGAGACCCAGTACTTC
TRBJ1-1 | TRBV20-1 | NA | TRBD1 | CSASLGQVTAFF | TGCAGTGCTAGCCTCGGACAGGTGACCGCTTTCTTT
TRBJ2-7 | TRBV24-1 | NA | NA | CATSDLREPYEQYF | TGTGCCACCAGTGACCTCAGGGAGCCCTACGAGCAGTACTTC
TRBJ2-1 | TRBV25-1 | few | TRBD2 | CASSGEGLAGGKSSYNEQFF | TGTGCCAGCAGTGGGGAGGGACTAGCGGGAGGAAAGAGCTCCTACAATGAGCAGTTCTTC
TRBJ2-3 | TRBV2 | few | NA | CASTLDTQYF | TGTGCCAGCACTTTAGATACGCAGTATTTT
TRBJ2-3 | TRBV15 | many | NA | CATRTFHRSGTDTQYF | TGTGCCACCAGGACATTCCACCGATCGGGGACAGATACGCAGTATTTT
TRBJ2-3 | TRBV3-1 | NA | NA | CASTQESASELKDTQYF | TGTGCCAGCACCCAAGAGTCGGCGAGCGAATTGAAAGATACGCAGTATTTT
TRBJ1-1 | TRBV27 | few | TRBD1 | CASSLSGTGRMNTEAFF | TGTGCCAGCAGTTTATCCGGGACAGGGAGGATGAACACTGAAGCTTTCTTT
TRBJ1-2 | TRBV6-4 | many | NA | CASSDGSYGYTF | TGTGCCAGCAGTGACGGCAGCTATGGCTACACCTTC
TRBJ2-7 | TRBV5-5 | many | TRBD2 | CASSFRLAGYEQYF | TGTGCCAGCAGCTTTCGGCTAGCGGGCTACGAGCAGTACTTC
TRBJ2-7 | TRBV28 | many | NA | CASSFVGRSYEQYF | TGTGCCAGCAGTTTCGTGGGCCGGTCGTACGAGCAGTACTTC
TRBJ1-1 | TRBV2 | few | NA | CASSDAGLNTEAFF | TGTGCCAGCAGTGATGCGGGGCTGAACACTGAAGCTTTCTTT
TRBJ2-2 | TRBV15 | many | NA | CATSRARAGELFF | TGTGCCACCAGCAGAGCAAGGGCCGGGGAGCTGTTTTTT
TRBJ2-1 | TRBV19 | few | NA | CASSRSGWGSYNEQFF | TGTGCCAGTAGCCGGAGCGGGTGGGGCTCCTACAATGAGCAGTTCTTC
TRBJ2-6 | TRBV29-1 | many | NA | CSVELPSGANVLTF | TGCAGCGTTGAACTGCCCTCTGGGGCCAACGTCCTGACTTTC
TRBJ2-5 | TRBV12-3/TRBV12-4 | NA | TRBD2 | CASREAGGQETQYF | TGTGCCAGCAGGGAAGCGGGGGGGCAAGAGACCCAGTACTTC
TRBJ2-3 | TRBV7-2 | NA | NA | CASSLGRLSSTDTQYF | TGTGCCAGCAGCTTGGGTCGCCTCTCCAGCACAGATACGCAGTATTTT
TRBJ1-2 | TRBV12-3/TRBV12-4 | few | TRBD1 | CASSRPDRVKNYGYTF | TGTGCCAGCAGTCGCCCCGACAGGGTAAAGAACTATGGCTACACCTTC
TRBJ2-1 | TRBV3-1 | few | TRBD1 | CASSLGQGAFNEQFF | TGTGCCAGCAGCTTAGGACAGGGGGCGTTCAATGAGCAGTTCTTC
TRBJ2-4 | TRBV11-2 | few | NA | CASSPRRGGEAKNIQYF | TGTGCCAGCAGCCCCCGTCGGGGTGGAGAGGCCAAAAACATTCAGTACTTC
TRBJ2-3 | TRBV12-3/TRBV12-4 | many | TRBD1 | CASSPYGQGVTDTQYF | TGTGCCAGCAGCCCGTACGGACAGGGGGTGACAGATACGCAGTATTTT
TRBJ2-1 | TRBV9 | few | NA | CASSAGGDTGFDEQFF | TGTGCCAGCAGCGCCGGTGGGGACACGGGTTTCGATGAGCAGTTCTTC
TRBJ2-3 | TRBV20-1 | NA | TRBD2 | CSARAYSGTSGVVGTDTQYF | TGCAGTGCTAGAGCGTATTCGGGGACTAGCGGGGTTGTTGGCACAGATACGCAGTATTTT
TRBJ1-1 | TRBV2 | NA | NA | CASGLPENTEAFF | TGTGCCAGTGGACTACCGGAGAACACTGAAGCTTTCTTT
TRBJ1-3 | TRBV7-9 | many | NA | CASRVGTGGNTIYF | TGTGCCAGCAGGGTTGGGACCGGAGGAAACACCATATATTTT
TRBJ2-5 | TRBV3-1 | NA | NA | CASSQTLKGPLSGETQYF | TGTGCCAGCAGCCAAACCCTCAAGGGACCTCTATCCGGAGAGACCCAGTACTTC
TRBJ2-7 | TRBV6-1 | NA | NA | CASSEGTDLTYEQYF | TGTGCCAGCAGTGAGGGTACAGACCTAACCTACGAGCAGTACTTC
TRBJ2-2 | TRBV3-1 | many | TRBD1 | CASSQGSGGNTGELFF | TGTGCCAGCAGCCAAGGATCAGGGGGCAACACCGGGGAGCTGTTTTTT
TRBJ1-2 | TRBV4-1 | NA | NA | CASSSSLSGTPLLNYGYTF | TGCGCCAGCAGCTCGTCCCTTTCCGGGACACCACTATTAAACTATGGCTACACCTTC
TRBJ2-5 | TRBV27 | NA | NA | CASSLYSGYETQYF | TGTGCCAGCAGTTTATACTCAGGTTACGAGACCCAGTACTTC
TRBJ2-1 | TRBV27 | NA | NA | CASRRAVPYNEQFF | TGTGCCAGCCGACGAGCAGTCCCCTACAATGAGCAGTTCTTC
TRBJ2-1 | TRBV21-1 | few | NA | CASSPPGQGTCYNEQFF | TGTGCCAGCAGCCCACCGGGACAGGGGACATGCTACAATGAGCAGTTCTTC
TRBJ1-3 | TRBV7-7 | once | NA | CASSLGRGSGNTIYF | TGTGCCAGCAGCTTAGGACGGGGCTCTGGAAACACCATATATTTT
TRBJ1-1 | TRBV7-9 | NA | NA | CASSLVVFGDNTEAFF | TGTGCCAGCAGCTTAGTCGTGTTTGGAGATAACACTGAAGCTTTCTTT
TRBJ2-1 | TRBV10-1 | NA | TRBD2 | CASSESALAGFNEQFF | TGCGCCAGCAGTGAGTCGGCGCTAGCGGGGTTCAATGAGCAGTTCTTC
TRBJ2-1 | TRBV15 | few | TRBD1 | CATSHGTGRDEQFF | TGTGCCACCAGCCACGGGACAGGGAGGGATGAGCAGTTCTTC
TRBJ2-2 | TRBV5-1 | many | TRBD1 | CASRKDRGGTGELFF | TGCGCCAGCAGAAAGGACAGGGGCGGGACCGGGGAGCTGTTTTTT
TRBJ2-1 | TRBV20-1 | few | NA | CSARDRGRLNSYNEQFF | TGCAGTGCTAGAGATCGGGGTCGCCTTAACTCCTACAATGAGCAGTTCTTC
TRBJ1-2 | TRBV19 | NA | NA | CASSIVTNGDGYTF | TGTGCCAGTAGTATAGTCACCAACGGGGATGGCTACACCTTC
TRBJ2-7 | TRBV6-1 | few | NA | CASSPGGPPYEQYF | TGTGCCAGCAGCCCCGGGGGGCCCCCCTACGAGCAGTACTTC
TRBJ2-3 | TRBV7-6 | NA | NA | CASSLESERTYLNTGGDTQYF | TGTGCCAGCAGCTTAGAATCTGAGCGGACCTACCTCAATACTGGCGGAGATACGCAGTATTTT
TRBJ2-3 | TRBV10-3 | many | NA | CAISASGSQDTQYF | TGTGCCATCAGTGCGTCAGGGTCTCAAGATACGCAGTATTTT